A single T cell receptor (beta chain) is shown here with its context. This record comes from a study of stem cell transplantation in POMP-related autoinflammatory disease. In the study overall: Hypothesis: faulty thymoproteasomes impair CD8+ T-cell selection, skewing TRB repertoires. Neutrophil and platelet engraftment from the graft donor was 100% through one year after transplant. Before transplant: CD4+ naive skewing, low CD8+ proportions, reduced cytokine secretion.

Libraries were prepared by immunoSEQ multiplex PCR; TCRdb keeps only in-frame clonotypes and omits some of them. The sample includes roughly 70,000 clones, just over 90% of them seen just once. The CDR3 extends over 14 amino acids. V gave up 6 bases and J gave up 3 bases; unmatched junction bases: 6. Germline V CDR1 and CDR2: SNHLY, FYNNEI. This rearrangement joins TRBV2 to TRBJ2-3; 7 bases map to TRBD1. The receptor was isolated from a human patient with POMP-related autoinflammation and immune dysregulation (PRAID). A subset of T cells may come from the graft donor. The source was CD4+ T cells from PBMCs, collected after stem cell transplantation. This CDR3 reads CASSPDRATDTQYF. CDR3 coding DNA: TGTGCCAGCAGCCCCGACAGGGCGACAGATACGCAGTATTTT.